A single sample is the source of the 25 T cell receptor beta chains below, sequenced in a study of blood T cells in healthy people across ages. Through a sample-barcoded 5' primer and a J-beta primer mix, a second PCR was run for roughly 6 to 12 cycles. One entry per CDR3 protein, called by TCRdb with MiXCR from the 5' RACE reads. The sample shows about 720,000 distinct CDR3 sequences, 20% to 25% of them seen only once. Separately, the same data were catalogued under a study of T cells of mothers and their children.

Material for sequencing was blood. The receptor set was obtained from a boy aged 5-17 years in good health.

This clonotype showed up just a few times. The chain carries TRBV7-9 and TRBJ1-1; D may be TRBD1 (6 bases). Germline CDR1 reads SEHNR; CDR2 reads FQNEAQ (reference sequence). The CDR3 has 16 residues. The V gene lost 1 base and the J gene lost 5 bases, with 17 bases spanning the gap. CDR3 region: CASSLGGRSRGTEAFF. The DNA of the CDR3 is TGTGCCAGCAGCTTAGGCGGGAGATCAAGGGGGACTGAAGCTTTCTTT.

The genes are TRBV20-1 and TRBJ2-5, with a weak D call TRBD1 (6 bases). This CDR3 has 14 residues. Trimming removed 6 bases from V and 0 bases from J, with 14 bases in between. Germline V gene sequence: CDR1 DFQATT, CDR2 SNEGSKA (reference sequence). CDR3 coding DNA: TGCAGTGCAATTAGACAGGCGTACCAAGAGACCCAGTACTTC. It encodes CSAIRQAYQETQYF.

This clonotype was observed a few times. This sequence joins TRBV7-9 and TRBJ2-1, with TRBD2 matching over 9 bases. V dropped 1 base and J dropped 8; count of bases not matched to a gene: 6. CDR3 size: 15 residues. Germline V CDR1 and CDR2: SEHNR, FQNEAQ (reference sequence). The CDR3 sequence: CASSLGLAGNDEQFF. The CDR3 DNA follows: TGTGCCAGCAGCTTAGGTCTAGCGGGGAACGATGAGCAGTTCTTC.

This rearrangement joins TRBV20-1 to TRBJ1-6; D is perhaps TRBD1 (5 bases). This CDR3 is built from 15 residues. CDR1 is DFQATT and CDR2 is SNEGSKA in the germline V gene (reference sequence). Trimming cost V 5 bases and J 12 bases, with 23 bases left between them. As DNA, the CDR3 is TGCAGTGCTGGATCCGGGGTGTTGGGGCAACAACCCCTCCACTTT. It is translated as CSAGSGVLGQQPLHF.

This clonotype was counted only a few times. The V call is TRBV20-1, the J call TRBJ2-3; possible D gene TRBD1, 5 bases. The CDR3 length is 16 residues. Germline loops: CDR1 DFQATT, CDR2 SNEGSKA (reference sequence). Trimming removed 0 bases at V and 0 bases at J, with 13 bases between. The chain's CDR3 is CSARDSQETSTDTQYF. The CDR3, as DNA: TGCAGTGCTAGAGATTCACAGGAGACTAGCACAGATACGCAGTATTTT.

This clonotype was observed a handful of times. This chain links TRBV5-1 with TRBJ1-4; D remains ambiguous. The germline CDR1 and CDR2 sequences are SGHRS and YFSETQ. There are 19 residues in the CDR3. The ends were cut back, 4 bases at V and 0 bases at J, with 22 bases in the middle. DNA for the CDR3: TGCGCCAGCAGCGGCGATTGGGTGGCAGCCCGTGCAACTAATGAAAAACTGTTTTTT. Its translation is CASSGDWVAARATNEKLFF.

The chain has TRBV4-1 and TRBJ2-5; D not resolved. The CDR3 runs 14 residues. Germline CDR1 MGHRA, CDR2 YSYEKL. V lost 4 bases, J lost 2 bases, and 11 bases lay in between. For the CDR3, the DNA is TGCGCCAGCAGCCCCGCTTGGGGACAAGAGACCCAGTACTTC. Translated, it gives CASSPAWGQETQYF.

A few counts support this clonotype. The CDR3 is CASSPLVGDQSTDTQYF. The CDR3 coding sequence is TGTGCCAGCAGTCCCCTGGTCGGGGATCAAAGCACAGATACGCAGTATTTT. The chain links TRBV6-2 or TRBV6-3 to TRBJ2-3; D might be TRBD2 (5 bases). The V gene lost 5 bases and the J gene lost 0 bases, with 18 bases spanning the gap. The CDR3 runs to 17 residues. The germline CDR1 and CDR2 sequences are MNHEY and SVGEGT.

The chain combines TRBV27 with TRBJ2-6; D unresolved. Trimming took 2 bases from V and 4 from J, leaving 9 bases between them. Germline assignment: CDR1 MNHEY and CDR2 SMNVEV (reference sequence). The CDR3 consists of 15 residues. CDR3 loop: CASSLAGLGANVLTF. The CDR3 nucleotides are TGTGCCAGCAGTTTAGCTGGCCTCGGGGCCAACGTCCTGACTTTC.

This chain connects TRBV5-1 to TRBJ1-2; D is possibly TRBD1 (6 bases). The CDR3 extends over 14 amino acids. The germline V gene has CDR1 SGHRS and CDR2 YFSETQ. The V and J ends lost 5 bases and 3 bases respectively, with 14 bases between them. CDR3 in amino acids: CASRTGRGDYGYTF. In DNA, the CDR3 is TGCGCCAGCAGAACAGGGAGGGGAGACTATGGCTACACCTTC.

The chain is built from TRBV4-3 and TRBJ2-2; D is undetermined. CDR3 length: 15 amino acids. V lost 1 base and J lost 1, with 7 bases in between. Germline assignment: CDR1 LGHNA and CDR2 YSLEER. The CDR3 DNA sequence: TGCGCCAGCAGCCAAGCGGTGGGGAACACCGGGGAGCTGTTTTTT. Protein: CASSQAVGNTGELFF.

This clonotype occurred once. This may be a read error: a much more frequent sequence differs by one nucleotide. The chain joins TRBV7-2 to TRBJ2-3; D is possibly TRBD2 (6 bases). This CDR3 contains 15 residues. Germline V lookup: CDR1 SGHTA, CDR2 FQGNSA. The CDR3 loop reads CAGSFRDAGTDTQYF. The CDR3 region has the DNA TGTGCCGGCAGCTTTCGGGACGCGGGAACAGATACGCAGTATTTT.

This clonotype occurred a few times. The chain employs TRBV20-1 and TRBJ2-1; 7 bases fit TRBD2. Germline CDR1 and CDR2: DFQATT and SNEGSKA (reference sequence). The trim removed 0 bases at V and 0 bases at J, leaving 8 bases unmatched. CDR3 length equals 17 residues. The CDR3 sequence: CSARDPMAGDSYNEQFF. CDR3 coding DNA: TGCAGTGCTAGAGATCCAATGGCGGGAGACTCCTACAATGAGCAGTTCTTC.

The CDR3 loop is CASSPGTSGRGELFF. CDR3 bases: TGTGCCAGCAGTCCCGGGACTAGCGGGAGGGGGGAGCTGTTTTTT. This chain uses TRBV27 with TRBJ2-2; TRBD2 matches 15 bases. Germline assignment: CDR1 MNHEY and CDR2 SMNVEV (reference sequence). The CDR3 runs 15 residues. The V segment lost 5 bases and the J segment 8 bases; nucleotides outside the gene matches: 3.

This clonotype was seen ten or more times. J is TRBJ1-3 and V is TRBV11-2, with no clear D. The length of the CDR3 is 13 residues. From germline, CDR1 is SGHAT and CDR2 FQNNGV. Trimming took off 5 bases at V and 13 bases at J, with 18 bases between the two ends. The CDR3 is CASSPIPVPWIYF. For the CDR3, the DNA is TGTGCCAGCAGCCCCATCCCAGTTCCATGGATATATTTT.

The rearrangement uses TRBV27 and TRBJ2-1; 12 nucleotides match TRBD2. The length of the CDR3 is 15 residues. Trimming removed 8 bases from V and 3 bases from J; junction bases left unmatched: 5. Per germline, CDR1 MNHEY and CDR2 SMNVEV (reference sequence). In DNA, the CDR3 is TGTGCCAGCGCTCTAGCGGGAGGGTACTACAATGAGCAGTTCTTC. This sequence encodes CASALAGGYYNEQFF.

This chain connects TRBV2 to TRBJ1-2; weak D call: TRBD1 (6 bases). With 0 bases removed from V and 7 bases from J, the gap between germline ends came to 15 bases. The CDR3 is made up of 15 amino acids. The V gene's germline CDR1 is SNHLY and CDR2 FYNNEI. CDR3 amino acids: CASSEALMGGVGYTF. CDR3 DNA sequence: TGTGCCAGCAGTGAAGCGCTTATGGGGGGCGTTGGCTACACCTTC. Full variable domain (rest looked up from reference TRBV2 and TRBJ1-2): EPEVTQTPSHQVTQMGQEVILRCVPISNHLYFYWYRQILGQKVEFLVSFYNNEISEKSEIFDDQFSVERPDGSNFTLKIRSTKLEDSAMYFCASSEALMGGVGYTFGSGTRLTVV.

A note on this clonotype: Its ends do not fully match the called genes, so a read error is possible. The V gene is TRBV6-5, the J gene TRBJ2-1; D possibly corresponds to TRBD2 (6 bases). Germline V gene lookup returns CDR1 MNHEY and CDR2 SVGAGI. The CDR3 has 16 amino acids. The chain's CDR3 is CACSYSRGTSYNEQFF. DNA for the CDR3: TGTGCCTGCAGTTACTCACGCGGGACCTCCTACAATGAGCAGTTCTTC.

This clonotype showed up just a few times. This chain connects TRBV28 to TRBJ2-7; 8 bases are shared with TRBD2. Per the germline V gene, CDR1 is MDHEN and CDR2 is SYDVKM. The CDR3 extends over 16 amino acids. The J segment lost 3 bases and the V segment lost 2 bases, leaving 9 bases of the junction unmatched. For the CDR3, the DNA is TGTGCCAGCAGTTTAAGCGTCGGGAGGGCCTTCTACGAGCAGTACTTC. Its translation: CASSLSVGRAFYEQYF.

V and J are TRBV11-2 and TRBJ2-5, with 10 nucleotides matching TRBD2. V lost 0 bases, J lost 5 bases, and 3 bases stayed unmatched. The CDR3 has 15 amino acids. In germline, CDR1 is SGHAT, CDR2 FQNNGV. This chain's CDR3 is CASSLELAGMETQYF. For the CDR3, the DNA is TGTGCCAGCAGCTTAGAACTAGCGGGAATGGAGACCCAGTACTTC.

V and J are TRBV7-8 and TRBJ2-5; D uncertain. The germline CDR1 and CDR2 sequences are SGHVS and FQNEAQ. Deletions cut 7 bases from V and 0 bases from J, with 6 bases between. There are 12 residues in the CDR3. Here the CDR3 reads CASIDYQETQYF. The CDR3 coding sequence is TGTGCCAGCATCGACTACCAAGAGACCCAGTACTTC.

This rearrangement joins TRBV27 to TRBJ1-4, with D possibly being TRBD1 (5 bases). Germline V CDR1 and CDR2: MNHEY, SMNVEV (reference sequence). V lost 6 bases and J lost 8, with 13 bases in between. The CDR3 runs to 13 residues. CDR3 loop: CASSLRETEKLFF. In DNA form, the CDR3 reads TGTGCCAGCAGCCTCAGGGAGACGGAAAAACTGTTTTTT.

J is TRBJ2-2 and V is TRBV7-9, with 15 positions matching TRBD2. The germline CDR1 and CDR2 sequences are SEHNR and FQNEAQ (reference sequence). V trimming: 5 bases; J trimming: 4 bases; junction bases outside the gene matches: 2. This CDR3 comprises 16 residues. CDR3 in amino acids: CASSAGLAGGTGELFF. In nucleotides, the CDR3 is TGTGCCAGCAGCGCGGGACTAGCGGGAGGCACCGGGGAGCTGTTTTTT.

V gene TRBV18 combines with J gene TRBJ2-5; perhaps TRBD2 as D (6 bases). V was trimmed by 8 bases and J by 2 bases, leaving 15 bases between them. The CDR3 is 14 amino acids. CDR1 is KGHSH and CDR2 is LQKENI in the germline V gene. The CDR3: CASARTTLQETQYF. DNA of the CDR3: TGTGCCAGCGCCCGGACTACCCTGCAAGAGACCCAGTACTTC.

This clonotype has only a few counts. The chain has TRBV20-1 and TRBJ2-1; D gene unclear. CDR3 size: 17 residues. Germline V gene data show CDR1 as DFQATT and CDR2 as SNEGSKA (reference sequence). The V gene lost 5 bases and the J gene lost 0 bases, with 20 bases spanning the gap. The CDR3 is CSAGLGSLASSYNEQFF. The CDR3 DNA reads TGCAGTGCTGGGTTAGGTTCCTTGGCTAGCTCCTACAATGAGCAGTTCTTC.